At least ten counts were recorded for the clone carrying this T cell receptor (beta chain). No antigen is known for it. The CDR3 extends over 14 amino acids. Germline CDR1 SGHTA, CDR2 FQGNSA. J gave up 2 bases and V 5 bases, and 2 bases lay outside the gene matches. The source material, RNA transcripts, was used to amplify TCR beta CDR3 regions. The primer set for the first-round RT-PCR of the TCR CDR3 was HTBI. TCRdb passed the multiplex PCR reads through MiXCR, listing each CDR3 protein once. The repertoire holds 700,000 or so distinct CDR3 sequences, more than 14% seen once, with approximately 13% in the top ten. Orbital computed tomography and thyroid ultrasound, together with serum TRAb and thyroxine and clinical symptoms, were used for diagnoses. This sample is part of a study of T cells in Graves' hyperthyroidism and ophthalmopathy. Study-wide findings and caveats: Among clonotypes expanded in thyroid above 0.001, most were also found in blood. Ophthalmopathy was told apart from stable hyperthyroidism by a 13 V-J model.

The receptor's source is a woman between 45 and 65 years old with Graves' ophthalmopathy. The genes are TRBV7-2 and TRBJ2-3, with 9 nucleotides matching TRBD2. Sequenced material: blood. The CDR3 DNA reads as TGTGCCAGCAGCCGACTAGCGGTCACAGATACGCAGTATTTT. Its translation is CASSRLAVTDTQYF. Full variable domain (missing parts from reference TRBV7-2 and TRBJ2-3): GAGVSQSPSNKVTEKGKDVELRCDPISGHTALYWYRQSLGQGLEFLIYFQGNSAPDKSGLPSDRFSAERTGGSVSTLTIQRTQQEDSAVYLCASSRLAVTDTQYFGPGTRLTVL.